The 23 T cell receptor beta chains listed next were all sequenced from one sample in a study of T cell responses to AZD1222 COVID-19 vaccine. Here immunoSEQ multiplex PCR was the method, and the copy in TCRdb shows in-frame clones only, minus some. The sample holds some 130,000 clones, roughly 90% seen once. Sequencing was performed on peripheral blood, taken on day 0 of AZD1222 vaccination. These receptors were taken from an adult in good health.

The chain recombines TRBV5-1 with TRBJ1-3, with 7 nucleotides matching TRBD1. From germline, CDR1 is SGHRS and CDR2 YFSETQ. V was clipped by 3 bases and J by 0 bases; unmatched bases: 6. The CDR3 runs to 16 residues. CDR3 nucleotides: TGCGCCAGCAGCTGGGGGACAGCGGACTCTGGAAACACCATATATTTT. It codes for CASSWGTADSGNTIYF. Full variable domain (remainder filled in from reference TRBV5-1 and TRBJ1-3): KAGVTQTPRYLIKTRGQQVTLSCSPISGHRSVSWYQQTPGQGLQFLFEYFSETQRNKGNFPGRFSGRQFSNSRSEMNVSTLELGDSALYLCASSWGTADSGNTIYFGEGSWLTVV.

The chain is built from TRBV27 and TRBJ1-6; D gene unclear. Germline CDR1 is MNHEY and CDR2 is SMNVEV (reference sequence). This CDR3 region has 14 residues. Trimming stripped 3 bases from V and 7 bases from J, with 10 bases between. CDR3 in amino acids: CASSFARKNSPLHF. CDR3 in DNA: TGTGCCAGCAGTTTCGCCAGAAAGAATTCACCCCTCCACTTT.

This chain joins TRBV7-9 and TRBJ1-3; D gene uncertain. Deletions cut 1 base from V and 0 bases from J, with 4 bases between. In germline, CDR1 is SEHNR, CDR2 FQNEAQ (reference sequence). The CDR3 runs 14 residues. The CDR3 is CASSLGLSGNTIYF. The CDR3 DNA reads as TGTGCCAGCAGCTTAGGACTCTCTGGAAACACCATATATTTT. The full variable domain, its missing parts supplied by reference TRBV7-9 and TRBJ1-3, is DTGVSQNPRHKITKRGQNVTFRCDPISEHNRLYWYRQTLGQGPEFLTYFQNEAQLEKSRLLSDRFSAERPKGSFSTLEIQRTEQGDSAMYLCASSLGLSGNTIYFGEGSWLTVV.

This clone came up once. This rearrangement joins TRBV5-4 to TRBJ1-6; D remains unclear. There are 15 residues in the CDR3. Germline V gene sequence: CDR1 SGHNT, CDR2 YYREEE (reference sequence). The germline V and J ends were trimmed by 4 bases and 5 bases, with 13 bases remaining between them. CDR3 sequence: CASSPARGDNSPLHF. The CDR3 DNA reads TGTGCCAGCAGCCCCGCACGCGGAGATAATTCACCCCTCCACTTT.

For this clone: One junction end does not reproduce the germline sequence, and a read error may be involved. The chain uses TRBV6-5 and TRBJ1-2; TRBD1 matches 7 bases. This CDR3 region has 16 residues. Germline V gene lookup returns CDR1 MNHEY and CDR2 SVGAGI. The CDR3 sequence is CTSSSYSPDREYGYTF. The CDR3 DNA is TGTACCAGCAGTTCCTATAGCCCCGACAGGGAATATGGCTACACCTTC.

The rearrangement joins TRBV24-1 to TRBJ2-5; D is unclear. V was shortened by 4 bases and J by 5 bases, with 13 bases between the two germline ends. The CDR3 has 14 residues. From germline, CDR1 is KGHDR and CDR2 SFDVKD. The CDR3 loop reads CATSDSDQLETQYF. The DNA of the CDR3 is TGTGCCACCAGTGACTCCGACCAACTGGAGACCCAGTACTTC.

The chain links TRBV2 to TRBJ1-2, with D possibly being TRBD1 (5 bases). This CDR3 region has 14 residues. From germline, CDR1 is SNHLY and CDR2 FYNNEI. V was cut by 7 bases and J by 3 bases, with 15 bases left in between. CDR3 sequence reads: CASIGGGEDYGYTF. CDR3 nucleotides: TGTGCCAGCATTGGCGGAGGGGAGGACTATGGCTACACCTTC. The variable domain in full, completed from reference TRBV2 and TRBJ1-2, reads EPEVTQTPSHQVTQMGQEVILRCVPISNHLYFYWYRQILGQKVEFLVSFYNNEISEKSEIFDDQFSVERPDGSNFTLKIRSTKLEDSAMYFCASIGGGEDYGYTFGSGTRLTVV.

The table lists this clone with a count of one. This chain joins TRBV13 and TRBJ1-6; D call uncertain. Deletions cut 8 bases from V and 14 bases from J, with 22 bases between. CDR3 length: 14 residues. Germline values: CDR1 PRHDT, CDR2 FYEKMQ (reference sequence). In DNA form, the CDR3 reads TGTGCCAGCGCTTCCCCAATTGCTCGTGGGGCCCTCCACTTT. Its protein product is CASASPIARGALHF.

V usage is TRBV28 and J usage is TRBJ1-2; D may be TRBD1 (6 bases). The CDR3 consists of 13 residues. Germline values: CDR1 MDHEN, CDR2 SYDVKM. Trimming left V 6 bases short and J 2 bases short, with 10 bases between. The CDR3, as DNA: TGTGCCAGCAGGCGGAGGGGGAACTATGGCTACACCTTC. The encoded protein is CASRRRGNYGYTF.

The CDR3 is CASSAPPWGAFSYNEQFF. The CDR3 region has the DNA TGTGCCAGCAGCGCGCCCCCTTGGGGGGCCTTCTCCTACAATGAGCAGTTCTTC. The chain joins TRBV9 to TRBJ2-1; D tentatively fits TRBD1 or TRBD2 (6 bases each). Per the germline V gene, CDR1 is SGDLS and CDR2 is YYNGEE. Trimming left V 3 bases short and J 0 bases short, with 19 bases between. The length of the CDR3 is 18 residues.

DNA for the CDR3: TGTGCCAGCCACCGGGACAGCAATAATTCACCCCTCCACTTT. This encodes CASHRDSNNSPLHF. J is TRBJ1-6 and V is TRBV2; 7 bases agree with TRBD1. V was clipped by 8 bases and J by 5 bases; unmatched bases: 6. Looked up from germline, CDR1 is SNHLY and CDR2 is FYNNEI. This CDR3 contains 14 residues.

V usage is TRBV4-3 and J usage is TRBJ2-5, with D unclear. V lost 3 bases and J 10 bases, leaving 15 bases between the germline ends. This CDR3 has 13 residues. Germline V gene sequence: CDR1 LGHNA, CDR2 YSLEER. The CDR3 region is CASSQALDRNQYF. Written as DNA, the CDR3 is TGCGCCAGCAGCCAGGCCCTAGACCGTAACCAGTACTTC.

The table lists this clone with a few counts. V gene TRBV19 combines with J gene TRBJ1-2, with D perhaps TRBD1 (6 bases). V dropped 5 bases and J dropped 4 bases, with 11 bases sitting between them. The CDR3 spans 13 residues. Germline CDR1 reads LNHDA; CDR2 reads SQIVND (reference sequence). CDR3: CASSPDRSYGYTF. CDR3 in DNA: TGTGCCAGTAGTCCCGACAGGAGCTATGGCTACACCTTC.

Here the CDR3 reads CASSPMGSNTEAFF. The CDR3 DNA is TGTGCCAGCTCTCCCATGGGCTCGAACACTGAAGCTTTCTTT. This chain uses TRBV18 with TRBJ1-1; no clear D gene. The CDR3 extends over 14 amino acids. CDR1 and CDR2 from the germline V gene are KGHSH and LQKENI. Trimming stripped 6 bases from V and 1 base from J, with 12 bases between.

This clone has just one count. The V call is TRBV27, the J call TRBJ2-7; 7 bases fit TRBD1. The ends lost 5 bases at V and 3 bases at J; junction bases unmatched: 16. Germline CDR1 reads MNHEY; CDR2 reads SMNVEV (reference sequence). The CDR3 extends over 17 amino acids. The CDR3 DNA sequence: TGTGCCAGCAGTCCCCCTCCAACCGGGACAGTAGTCTACGAGCAGTACTTC. It yields the protein CASSPPPTGTVVYEQYF.

The chain combines TRBV11-2 with TRBJ1-5, with 8 bases identical to TRBD1. The V segment lost 0 bases and the J segment 6 bases; nucleotides outside the gene matches: 10. The CDR3 extends over 17 amino acids. Germline CDR1 and CDR2: SGHAT and FQNNGV. The CDR3 sequence is CASSLDGLGQGGQPQHF. The CDR3 coding sequence is TGTGCCAGCAGCTTAGATGGGTTAGGACAGGGAGGTCAGCCCCAGCATTTT.

This chain connects TRBV29-1 to TRBJ1-2; D is ambiguous. Trimming pared 1 base from V and 6 bases from J, leaving 12 bases between. Germline V gives CDR1 SQVTM, CDR2 ANQGSEA. The CDR3 is made up of 13 amino acids. The CDR3 loop reads CSVEGSRRHGYTF. The CDR3, as DNA: TGCAGCGTTGAAGGCAGCAGACGGCATGGCTACACCTTC.

V gene TRBV14 combines with J gene TRBJ1-1, with D possibly matching TRBD1 (5 bases). This CDR3 is 14 amino acids long. Germline values: CDR1 SGHDN, CDR2 FVKESK. Trimming cost V 5 bases and J 6 bases, with 16 bases left between them. The CDR3, as DNA: TGTGCCAGCAGCGCGGACTCTCGAGGGGCTGAAGCTTTCTTT. Protein product: CASSADSRGAEAFF.

The rearrangement joins TRBV6-4 to TRBJ2-1; D is tentatively TRBD1 or TRBD2 (6 bases each). The germline CDR1 and CDR2 sequences are MRHNA and SNTAGT. The CDR3 is made up of 14 amino acids. Trimming stripped 6 bases from V and 11 bases from J, with 20 bases between. CDR3 sequence (DNA): TGTGCCAGCAGAAGACAGGACTATCCTTTTAAGCAGTTCTTC. Amino acids: CASRRQDYPFKQFF.

The V and J genes are TRBV15 and TRBJ2-7, with 8 bases that match TRBD1. Unmatched junction bases numbered 10, after V lost 5 bases and J lost 4 bases. Per germline, CDR1 LNHNV and CDR2 YYDKDF (reference sequence). The length of the CDR3 is 15 residues. The CDR3 loop reads CATSPFGTGVYEQYF. The CDR3 nucleotides are TGTGCCACCAGCCCATTCGGGACAGGAGTTTACGAGCAGTACTTC.

The chain joins TRBV9 to TRBJ1-1, with D unclear. The CDR3 has 14 residues. Trimming left V 0 bases short and J 3 bases short, with 9 bases between. Germline V gene data show CDR1 as SGDLS and CDR2 as YYNGEE. The CDR3 loop is CASSVELRDTEAFF. The CDR3 bases are TGTGCCAGCAGCGTAGAACTCCGGGACACTGAAGCTTTCTTT.

The chain links TRBV2 to TRBJ1-5; D not resolved. V was cut by 11 bases and J by 2 bases, with 10 bases left in between. The CDR3 is 12 residues long. Germline CDR1 reads SNHLY; CDR2 reads FYNNEI. CDR3 loop: CASPGRNQPQHF. CDR3 in DNA: TGTGCCTCGCCAGGCCGCAATCAGCCCCAGCATTTT.

This chain uses TRBV19 with TRBJ1-6; a weak D match, TRBD1 (5 bases). V lost 7 bases, J lost 7 bases, and 17 bases lay in between. The CDR3 is 15 residues long. In germline, CDR1 is LNHDA, CDR2 SQIVND (reference sequence). In DNA form, the CDR3 reads TGTGCCAGTACTATGGACATCCGAGGCAATTCACCCCTCCACTTT. It is translated as CASTMDIRGNSPLHF.